This T cell receptor (beta chain) stems from a study of beta chain features in type 1 diabetes. The wider study: All samples yielded some 100,000,000 examined sorted cells.

Germline V gene sequence: CDR1 LNHDA, CDR2 SQIVND (reference sequence). The CDR3 has 15 residues. With 7 bases removed from V and 4 bases from J, the gap between germline ends came to 18 bases. The whole isolated RNA underwent reverse transcription, so sequencing captured expressed TCRB transcripts. Samples of naive, central memory and regulatory T cells yielded a mean of about 3.57 million reads. This table comes from immunoSEQ multiplex PCR, and its TCRdb copy is limited to in-frame clones, with some not included. In the table there are around 500,000 clones, 25% to 35% of which are singletons. CD4+ naive, central memory, regulatory and stem cell-like memory cells were sorted via CD45RO/CCR7/CD25/CD127/CD95/CD27. A note on this clone: Its antigen remains unidentified.

Study results and caveats: Naive, central memory and Treg TCRB repertoires seemed to resemble each other more closely in patients than they did in healthy donors.

Sequencing input: naive CD4+ T cells from blood. This receptor was obtained from a young man in good health. The rearrangement uses TRBV19 and TRBJ2-3; the D gene is possibly TRBD1 (6 bases). CDR3 region: CASNPGWGRPDTQYF. CDR3 in DNA: TGTGCCAGTAATCCGGGTTGGGGGCGCCCAGATACGCAGTATTTT.